These T cell receptor beta chains were read from a single sample in a study of beta chain features in type 1 diabetes. Measured with immunoSEQ multiplex PCR; TCRdb has only the in-frame clones, and not every one. Of 900,000 or so clones detected, roughly 15% appear once; the ten largest clones hold about 0.02%. Sample: naive CD4+ T cells from blood. The receptor set was obtained from a woman under 30 in good health. CDR3s include the opening cysteine and the closing phenylalanine or tryptophan. Each record gives: clone size, V gene, J gene, D gene, CDR3 DNA, CDR3 protein. A D gene is named only where the DNA matches it firmly. Size tells how often a clone was seen (once, few, many) or the class of an expanded clone, and some rows leave it out.

few	TRBV6-6	TRBJ2-3	-	TGTGCCATCAGTGAGTCGAGACAGTACACAGATACGCAGTATTTT	CAISESRQYTDTQYF
-	TRBV9	TRBJ2-1	TRBD2	TGTGCCAGCAGCGCAAGGACTAGCGGGAAGGTTGAGCAGTTCTTC	CASSARTSGKVEQFF
-	TRBV5-1	TRBJ2-5	-	TGCGCCAGCAGCCGGGACACGGAGACCCAGTACTTC	CASSRDTETQYF
-	TRBV6-1	TRBJ1-5	-	TGTGCCAGCAGTGAAGAGGGGAGTGGCAATCAGCCCCAGCATTTT	CASSEEGSGNQPQHF
few	TRBV11-2	TRBJ2-5	TRBD1	TGTGCCAGCAGCAGGACAGGGGAAGAGACCCAGTACTTC	CASSRTGEETQYF
few	TRBV7-8	TRBJ2-3	-	TGTGCCAGCAGCTTAGCCCCTCGGAGGGATACGCAGTATTTT	CASSLAPRRDTQYF
few	TRBV7-9	TRBJ2-5	-	TGTGCCAGCAGCTTGACCCTAGAGTCCCGGGAGACCCAGTACTTC	CASSLTLESRETQYF
few	TRBV4-2	TRBJ1-2	TRBD1	TGTGCCAGCAGCCCTGCTTCGGACAGGGGCTACACCTTC	CASSPASDRGYTF
few	TRBV6-6	TRBJ1-1	-	TGTGCCAGCAGTTACTCGCAACCCTGGTACACTGAAGCTTTCTTT	CASSYSQPWYTEAFF
-	TRBV5-1	TRBJ2-3	-	TGCGCCAGCAGCTTGTTAGGGATTAGCACAGATACGCAGTATTTT	CASSLLGISTDTQYF
few	TRBV9	TRBJ2-7	TRBD2	TGTGCCAGCAGCGTAGGCCTAGCGGGTGGGCAGTACTTC	CASSVGLAGGQYF
few	TRBV11-2	TRBJ1-2	-	TGTGCCAGCAGCCCCGACGGTGTCTATGGCTACACCTTC	CASSPDGVYGYTF
-	TRBV7-2	TRBJ2-2	TRBD2	TGTGCCAGCAGCTTAGTTAGTACTAGCGGGACCACCGGGGAGCTGTTTTTT	CASSLVSTSGTTGELFF
-	TRBV28	TRBJ2-7	-	TGTGCCAGCAGTTTTACGGGATTGTACGAGCAGTACTTC	CASSFTGLYEQYF
-	TRBV28	TRBJ1-2	TRBD1	TGTGCCAGCAGTTTACCGGGACAGGGTTTTTTTGGCTACACCTTC	CASSLPGQGFFGYTF
few	TRBV2	TRBJ2-5	-	TGTGCCAGCAGTGAAGTTGACTGGGTGGGAGAGACCCAGTACTTC	CASSEVDWVGETQYF
-	TRBV5-4	TRBJ2-7	-	TGTGCCAGCAGCTTGCAGGGTATCTACGAGCAGTACTTC	CASSLQGIYEQYF
-	TRBV28	TRBJ1-1	-	TGTGCCAGCAGTTTAGTGGGGACTGAAGCTTTCTTT	CASSLVGTEAFF
few	TRBV7-2	TRBJ2-7	-	TGTGCCAGCAGCTTAGCTTCGGCCTACGAGCAGTACTTC	CASSLASAYEQYF
-	TRBV5-4	TRBJ1-4	TRBD1	TGTGCCAGCAGCCAGCTCGGACAGGGGGCAGAAGAAAAACTGTTTTTT	CASSQLGQGAEEKLFF
few	TRBV28	TRBJ1-2	-	TGTGCCAGCAGCTTGGGAGGGCCCGGGCGTGGCTACACCTTC	CASSLGGPGRGYTF
-	TRBV4-2	TRBJ2-5	TRBD2	TGTGCCAGCAGTACGGGTCGGTTAGCGGGAGGCCAAGAGACCCAGTACTTC	CASSTGRLAGGQETQYF
few	TRBV7-9	TRBJ2-5	TRBD1	TGTGCCAGCAGCTACAGGGGAGAAGAGACCCAGTACTTC	CASSYRGEETQYF
few	TRBV5-6	TRBJ2-6	-	TGTGCCAGCAGCGCACGGGGCGGTGGGGCCAACGTCCTGACTTTC	CASSARGGGANVLTF
-	TRBV2	TRBJ2-1	-	TGTGCCAGCAGGGACGACTCCAATGAGCAGTTCTTC	CASRDDSNEQFF
-	TRBV7-9	TRBJ2-1	-	TGTGCCAGCAGCTTAGTGGGGGACTCCGAGGAGCAGTTCTTC	CASSLVGDSEEQFF
few	TRBV6-5	TRBJ1-5	TRBD1	TGTGCCAGCAGCGAGGTCAGGGGGAATCAGCCCCAGCATTTT	CASSEVRGNQPQHF
few	TRBV11-2	TRBJ2-1	TRBD1	TGTGCCAGCAGCTTAATACAGGGGTATGAGCAGTTCTTC	CASSLIQGYEQFF
-	TRBV7-9	TRBJ1-1	-	TGTGCCAGCAGCTTATCCCCCGGCGGGAACACTGAAGCTTTCTTT	CASSLSPGGNTEAFF
-	TRBV7-8	TRBJ1-4	-	TGTGCCAGCAGCCTCCTCGGGCTTGTTGATGAAAAACTGTTTTTT	CASSLLGLVDEKLFF
-	TRBV5-4	TRBJ2-1	-	TGTGCCAGCAGCTCGCCGCAGGCGGAAAGGCACAATGAGCAGTTCTTC	CASSSPQAERHNEQFF
-	TRBV5-4	TRBJ2-5	-	TGTGCCAGCAGCTTGGCCCACTCCGAGACCCAGTACTTC	CASSLAHSETQYF
-	TRBV5-6	TRBJ1-2	-	TGTGCCAGCAGCTTGAGGGCGGGGCGGAGTAGTGGCTACACCTTC	CASSLRAGRSSGYTF
-	TRBV5-1	TRBJ2-1	-	TGCGCCAGCAGCGGCGGACAGAGCTCCTACAATGAGCAGTTCTTC	CASSGGQSSYNEQFF
few	TRBV18	TRBJ2-1	-	TGTGCCAGCTCACCAACCCTCCTATCGCCCGATGAGCAGTTCTTC	CASSPTLLSPDEQFF
-	TRBV7-2	TRBJ2-5	TRBD2	TGTGCCAGCTCATTGTGGGGGGGAGAAGAGACCCAGTACTTC	CASSLWGGEETQYF
-	TRBV7-2	TRBJ2-1	-	TGTGCCAGCAGCTTACGGGCTAGCGTCAATGAGCAGTTCTTC	CASSLRASVNEQFF
-	TRBV23-1	TRBJ2-1	-	TGCGCCAGCAGTCAATCGATATCCCCTGACAACTCCTACAATGAGCAGTTCTTC	CASSQSISPDNSYNEQFF
-	TRBV19	TRBJ2-5	TRBD2	TGTGCCAGTAGTCCCCGGCTAGCGGGCGCGGTGCAGACCCAGTACTTC	CASSPRLAGAVQTQYF
many	TRBV18	TRBJ2-6	-	TGTGCCAGCTCACATCGGGACCTGGGGGCCAACGTCCTGACTTTC	CASSHRDLGANVLTF
-	TRBV4-2	TRBJ2-1	-	TGTGCCAGCAGCCAAGGTTTTAGCGGAGCCAACAATGAGCAGTTCTTC	CASSQGFSGANNEQFF
-	TRBV28	TRBJ1-2	-	TGTGCCAGCAGTGTAACACAGGGAGGCTATGGCTACACCTTC	CASSVTQGGYGYTF
few	TRBV7-2	TRBJ1-1	-	TGTGCCAGCAGCCTGCGGGGCACTGAAGCTTTCTTT	CASSLRGTEAFF
once	TRBV6-1	TRBJ2-1	TRBD1	TGTGCCAGCAGGGGACAGTCGGTCAATGAGCAGTTCTTC	CASRGQSVNEQFF
-	TRBV18	TRBJ1-3	-	TGTGCCAGCTCACCGAGCGGAGCTCCATCTGGAAACACCATATATTTT	CASSPSGAPSGNTIYF
few	TRBV9	TRBJ2-3	-	TGTGCCAGCAGCGTAGGGCGGGGCGGGAGCACAGATACGCAGTATTTT	CASSVGRGGSTDTQYF
few	TRBV7-3	TRBJ2-1	TRBD2	TGTGCCAGCAGCTTATCTAGCGGGAGGGGTAATGAGCAGTTCTTC	CASSLSSGRGNEQFF